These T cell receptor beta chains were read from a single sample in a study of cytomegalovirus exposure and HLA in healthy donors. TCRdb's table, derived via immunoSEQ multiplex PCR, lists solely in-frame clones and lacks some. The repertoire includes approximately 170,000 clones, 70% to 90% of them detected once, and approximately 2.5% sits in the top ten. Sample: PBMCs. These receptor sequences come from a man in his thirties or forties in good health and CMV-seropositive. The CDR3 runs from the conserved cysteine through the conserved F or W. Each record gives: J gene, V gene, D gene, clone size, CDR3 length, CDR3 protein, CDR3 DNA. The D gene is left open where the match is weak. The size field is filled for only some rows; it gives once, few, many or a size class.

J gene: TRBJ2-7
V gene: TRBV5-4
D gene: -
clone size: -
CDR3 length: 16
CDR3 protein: CASSPIVEAGRYEQYF
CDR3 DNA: TGTGCCAGCAGCCCAATCGTCGAAGCGGGCCGCTACGAGCAGTACTTC

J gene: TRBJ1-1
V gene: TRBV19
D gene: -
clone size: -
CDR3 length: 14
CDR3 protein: CASSIPLANTEAFF
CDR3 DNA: TGTGCCAGTAGTATACCCTTGGCGAACACTGAAGCTTTCTTT

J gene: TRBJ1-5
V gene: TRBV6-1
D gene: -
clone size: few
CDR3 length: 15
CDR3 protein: CASSEAGGRGQPQHF
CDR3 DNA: TGTGCCAGCAGTGAAGCGGGGGGACGAGGTCAGCCCCAGCATTTT

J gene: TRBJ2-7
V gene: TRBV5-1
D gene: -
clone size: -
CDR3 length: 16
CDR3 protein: CASSLGAGGSSYEQYF
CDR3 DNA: TGCGCCAGCAGCCTGGGGGCGGGCGGGAGCTCCTACGAGCAGTACTTC

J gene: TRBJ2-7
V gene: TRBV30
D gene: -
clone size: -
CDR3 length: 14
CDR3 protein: CAWSVRRGQYEQYF
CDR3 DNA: TGTGCCTGGAGTGTAAGAAGGGGTCAGTACGAGCAGTACTTC

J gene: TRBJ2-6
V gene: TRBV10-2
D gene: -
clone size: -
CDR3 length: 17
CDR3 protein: CASSEPIWTTGANVLTF
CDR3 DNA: TGCGCCAGCAGTGAGCCTATTTGGACAACCGGGGCCAACGTCCTGACTTTC

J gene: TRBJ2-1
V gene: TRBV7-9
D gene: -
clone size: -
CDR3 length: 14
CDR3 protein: CASSRASSYNEQFF
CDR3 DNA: TGTGCCAGCAGCCGTGCTAGCTCCTACAATGAGCAGTTCTTC

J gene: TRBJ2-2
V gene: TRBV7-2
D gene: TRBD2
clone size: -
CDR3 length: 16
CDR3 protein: CASSAEGTSPHGELFF
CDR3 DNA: TGTGCCAGCAGCGCCGAGGGGACTAGCCCCCACGGGGAGCTGTTTTTT

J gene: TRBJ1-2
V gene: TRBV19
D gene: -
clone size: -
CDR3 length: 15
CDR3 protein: CASRGAPGLHLGYTF
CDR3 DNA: TGTGCCAGTAGGGGGGCACCGGGCCTCCACCTTGGCTACACCTTC

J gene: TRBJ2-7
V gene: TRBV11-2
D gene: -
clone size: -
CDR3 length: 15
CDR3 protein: CASSLGWEPIYEQYF
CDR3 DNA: TGTGCCAGCAGCTTGGGATGGGAGCCCATTTACGAGCAGTACTTC

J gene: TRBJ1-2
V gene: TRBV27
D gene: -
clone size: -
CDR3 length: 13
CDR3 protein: CASSSGSGYSYTF
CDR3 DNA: TGTGCCAGCAGCTCCGGATCAGGGTACAGCTACACCTTC